The 12 T cell receptor beta chains listed next were all sequenced from one sample in a study of blood T cell repertoires in COVID-19. Clones were read by immunoSEQ multiplex PCR, and TCRdb kept only the in-frame ones, dropping some. This table holds about 160,000 clones, 82% found once. The sequencing sample was made of peripheral blood. These receptors all stem from a woman between 40 and 55 years old with COVID-19, enrolled during active disease.

The rearrangement uses TRBV6-2 or TRBV6-3 and TRBJ1-5, with 8 bases that match TRBD1. From germline, CDR1 is MNHEY and CDR2 SVGEGT. With V trimmed by 4 bases and J by 4 bases, 3 bases remained unmatched. The CDR3 extends over 14 amino acids. This CDR3 reads CASSWTGRNQPQHF. CDR3 DNA: TGTGCCAGCAGTTGGACAGGGCGGAATCAGCCCCAGCATTTT.

The chain carries TRBV6-5 and TRBJ1-2; D gene uncertain. This CDR3 is 15 amino acids long. Germline CDR1 and CDR2: MNHEY and SVGAGI. V was trimmed by 2 bases and J by 3 bases, leaving 13 bases between them. CDR3 region: CASSYEPRPHYGYTF. The DNA of the CDR3 is TGTGCCAGCAGTTACGAGCCACGCCCGCACTATGGCTACACCTTC.

This sequence joins TRBV9 and TRBJ2-5; tentative D call: TRBD1 (5 bases). This CDR3 has 12 amino acids. V lost 2 bases to trimming and J lost 3 bases, with 5 bases between them. The germline V gene encodes CDR1 SGDLS and CDR2 YYNGEE. The CDR3 spells CASSVREETQYF. CDR3 in DNA: TGTGCCAGCAGCGTCAGGGAAGAGACCCAGTACTTC.

DNA of the CDR3: TGTGCCAGCAGCCAAAACCGCCAGGGGAACGTTAACTATGGCTACACCTTC. Amino acids: CASSQNRQGNVNYGYTF. The V call is TRBV14, the J call TRBJ1-2; D might be TRBD1 (6 bases). Trimming removed 2 bases at V and 1 base at J, with 17 bases between. This CDR3 is 17 amino acids long. Per the germline V gene, CDR1 is SGHDN and CDR2 is FVKESK. Combining the CDR3 with reference TRBV14 and TRBJ1-2 gives the whole variable domain EAGVTQFPSHSVIEKGQTVTLRCDPISGHDNLYWYRRVMGKEIKFLLHFVKESKQDESGMPNNRFLAERTGGTYSTLKVQPAELEDSGVYFCASSQNRQGNVNYGYTFGSGTRLTVV.

This clone has a handful of counts. V and J are TRBV5-6 and TRBJ1-5; maybe TRBD1 (6 bases). Germline values: CDR1 SGHDT, CDR2 YYEEEE. Trimming cost V 0 bases and J 6 bases, with 13 bases left between them. This CDR3 comprises 15 residues. This chain's CDR3 is CASSLGWGQGQPQHF. DNA for the CDR3: TGTGCCAGCAGCTTGGGATGGGGGCAGGGTCAGCCCCAGCATTTT.

The chain couples TRBV7-9 to TRBJ2-3, with 11 bases identical to TRBD2. Trimming took 1 base from V and 0 from J; bases not matched to a gene: 9. This CDR3 comprises 19 residues. From germline, CDR1 is SEHNR and CDR2 FQNEAQ (reference sequence). Here the CDR3 DNA reads TGTGCCAGCAGCTTAGGGCTAGCGGGAGGCGCCTTCAGCACAGATACGCAGTATTTT. Amino acids: CASSLGLAGGAFSTDTQYF.

This chain connects TRBV15 to TRBJ1-1, with D unresolved. CDR3 size: 13 residues. Germline V gene data show CDR1 as LNHNV and CDR2 as YYDKDF (reference sequence). The V end lost 5 bases, the J end lost 1 base, and 8 bases lay between the germline ends. The CDR3 loop is CATSSAENTEAFF. DNA for the CDR3: TGTGCCACCAGCTCTGCGGAGAACACTGAAGCTTTCTTT.

This chain links TRBV15 with TRBJ2-3, with TRBD2 identical over 7 bases. The J segment lost 4 bases and the V segment lost 5 bases, leaving 6 bases of the junction unmatched. There are 14 residues in the CDR3. Germline-derived CDR1 and CDR2 are LNHNV and YYDKDF (reference sequence). CDR3 in amino acids: CATSVRGESDTQYF. The CDR3 nucleotides read TGTGCCACCAGCGTACGGGGGGAATCAGATACGCAGTATTTT.

This rearrangement joins TRBV6-5 to TRBJ1-5, with 9 bases fitting TRBD1. The CDR3 sequence is 14 residues long. The trim removed 8 bases at V and 4 bases at J, leaving 6 bases unmatched. Germline loops: CDR1 MNHEY, CDR2 SVGAGI. The CDR3 reads CASDFGTGNQPQHF. The CDR3 nucleotides are TGTGCCAGCGATTTCGGGACAGGGAATCAGCCCCAGCATTTT.

The V gene is TRBV11-2, the J gene TRBJ2-1; 7 nucleotides match TRBD1. Germline V gene sequence: CDR1 SGHAT, CDR2 FQNNGV. V gave up 2 bases and J gave up 3 bases; unmatched junction bases: 4. This CDR3 spans 15 amino acids. In DNA, the CDR3 is TGTGCCAGCAGCTTAAAAGGGGACAGCTACAATGAGCAGTTCTTC. This encodes CASSLKGDSYNEQFF.

Only a few counts were recorded for this clone. The chain employs TRBV5-5 and TRBJ2-5; possible D gene TRBD2, 5 bases. The CDR3 loop spans 16 amino acids. Germline V lookup: CDR1 SGHKS, CDR2 YYEKEE (reference sequence). V was trimmed by 4 bases and J by 0 bases, leaving 16 bases between them. The CDR3 sequence: CASSLTPTNYQETQYF. In nucleotides, the CDR3 is TGTGCCAGCAGCCTCACCCCGACTAACTACCAAGAGACCCAGTACTTC.

This clone was picked up one time. This chain joins TRBV18 and TRBJ2-4, with D possibly being TRBD1 (6 bases). CDR1 is KGHSH and CDR2 is LQKENI in the germline V gene. This CDR3 region has 16 residues. The ends were cut back, 3 bases at V and 0 bases at J, with 12 bases in the middle. The CDR3 loop reads CASSPFQGLAKNIQYF. CDR3 bases: TGTGCCAGCTCACCCTTCCAGGGGCTAGCCAAAAACATTCAGTACTTC. Variable domain in full (rest from reference TRBV18 and TRBJ2-4): NAGVMQNPRHLVRRRGQEARLRCSPMKGHSHVYWYRQLPEEGLKFMVYLQKENIIDESGMPKERFSAEFPKEGPSILRIQQVVRGDSAAYFCASSPFQGLAKNIQYFGAGTRLSVL.